This T cell receptor beta chain was captured in a study of blood T cells in healthy people across ages. V lost 4 bases to trimming and J lost 5 bases; unmatched junction nucleotides: 8. The CDR3 has 14 residues. Germline-derived CDR1 and CDR2 are MNHEY and SMNVEV (reference sequence). Comment on this clonotype: The antigen remains undetermined.

A second PCR, run for about 7 to 11 cycles, used a sample-barcoded 5' primer plus a J-beta primer mix. TCRdb re-derived calls from the 5' RACE reads in MiXCR, one entry per CDR3 protein. The table has roughly 800,000 distinct CDR3 sequences, roughly 64% seen once. Findings of the study overall: Age brought a roughly linear fall in TCR beta diversity measured per million T cells. Both higher diversity and more naive CD4+ cells marked long-lived donors when set against aged donors.

The study drew donors from healthy Caucasian individuals in Russia aged about 6 to 90. The TCR sequence derives from a man aged 25 to 45 in good health. The chain recombines TRBV27 with TRBJ2-7; 7 positions agree with TRBD1. The specimen sequenced was blood. The DNA of the CDR3 is TGTGCCAGCAGTTATCACGACAGGGTCCACGAGCAGTACTTC. Translated: CASSYHDRVHEQYF.